Described below is a single T cell receptor beta chain sequence and its context. The target antigen is unknown. The table came from immunoSEQ multiplex PCR; TCRdb's copy has only in-frame clones and leaves some out. The sample shows roughly 230,000 clones, 90% of them seen only once. The sample originates from a study of cytomegalovirus exposure and HLA in healthy donors. Study-wide results and caveats: Investigators reported some 150 TCR beta chains as tied to cytomegalovirus. The classifier reportedly diagnosed cytomegalovirus status with high specificity and sensitivity.

The donors were members of the validation cohort comprising roughly 130 subjects, separate from the roughly 670-subject first cohort. The clonotype comes from a woman aged 25 to 39 in good health and CMV-seronegative. The sample taken for sequencing was PBMCs.

The CDR3 spells CASSLTPDRRYEQFF. In DNA form, the CDR3 reads TGTGCCAGCAGCTTAACCCCGGACAGGAGGTATGAGCAGTTCTTC. The J gene is TRBJ2-1, the V gene TRBV7-3, with TRBD1 matching over 7 bases. This CDR3 spans 15 amino acids. Trimming cost V 0 bases and J 8 bases; bases outside gene matches: 7. CDR1 is SGHTA, CDR2 FQGTGA, per germline.